The 29 T cell receptor beta chains given below trace back to one sample, sequenced in a study of shared clonotypes between healthy human individuals. Generated by immunoSEQ multiplex PCR, the TCRdb table keeps only in-frame clones and is missing some. The sample holds about 2 million clones, 85% to 95% seen once. Sequenced input: naive CD4+ T cells sorted from blood. Stated subset: CD45RA+ positively selected. The receptors come from a man aged 18 to 29 in good health.

The chain employs TRBV5-4 and TRBJ2-7; D is perhaps TRBD2 (7 bases). There are 14 residues in the CDR3. Per germline, CDR1 SGHNT and CDR2 YYREEE (reference sequence). With 7 bases removed from V and 2 bases from J, the gap between germline ends came to 16 bases. This chain's CDR3 is CASGRGESAYEQYF. The DNA of the CDR3 is TGTGCCAGCGGGAGGGGGGAATCGGCCTACGAGCAGTACTTC. Drawing the rest from reference TRBV5-4 and TRBJ2-7, the complete variable domain is ETGVTQSPTHLIKTRGQQVTLRCSSQSGHNTVSWYQQALGQGPQFIFQYYREEENGRGNFPPRFSGLQFPNYSSELNVNALELDDSALYLCASGRGESAYEQYFGPGTRLTVT.

The CDR3 protein is CASSLDGGGAGEQYF. The CDR3 coding sequence is TGTGCCAGCAGCTTAGATGGGGGCGGCGCTGGTGAGCAGTACTTC. V and J are TRBV11-2 and TRBJ2-7; tentatively, D is TRBD1 (6 bases). Per germline, CDR1 SGHAT and CDR2 FQNNGV. With 0 bases removed from V and 7 bases from J, the gap between germline ends came to 16 bases. The CDR3 totals 15 residues.

The chain joins TRBV7-2 to TRBJ1-6; TRBD1 is a possible D gene (6 bases). CDR3 length: 16 amino acids. CDR1 is SGHTA and CDR2 is FQGNSA in the germline V gene. The ends were cut back, 2 bases at V and 7 bases at J, with 15 bases in the middle. The CDR3 region has the DNA TGTGCCAGCAGCTTATGGGGGCGGACCATAAATTCACCCCTCCACTTT. This gives the protein CASSLWGRTINSPLHF.

J is TRBJ2-7 and V is TRBV29-1; TRBD1 matches 9 bases. CDR1 is SQVTM and CDR2 is ANQGSEA in the germline V gene. The CDR3 contains 13 residues. V lost 6 bases, J lost 6 bases, and 9 bases stayed unmatched. The CDR3 region has the DNA TGCAGCGTCGAACAGGGGGCGCCTGGCGAGCAGTACTTC. This translates into CSVEQGAPGEQYF.

V gene TRBV11-3 combines with J gene TRBJ1-4; tentative D call: TRBD1 (6 bases). The CDR3 is made up of 14 amino acids. V lost 5 bases to trimming and J lost 7 bases, with 14 bases between them. CDR1 and CDR2 (germline): SGHNT, YENEEA. The CDR3 region has the DNA TGTGCCAGCAGCCCCCATGAACAGGGTGAAAAACTGTTTTTT. Its protein product is CASSPHEQGEKLFF.

The V gene is TRBV11-1, the J gene TRBJ2-5; 14 bases agree with TRBD2. Trimming cost V 4 bases and J 5 bases; bases outside gene matches: 0. The CDR3 spans 14 residues. Germline assignment: CDR1 SGHAT and CDR2 FQDESV (reference sequence). The CDR3 DNA follows: TGTGCCAGCAGCTGGACTAGCGGGGGGGAGACCCAGTACTTC. It yields the protein CASSWTSGGETQYF.

The V call is TRBV2, the J call TRBJ2-1; D remains unclear. Deletions cut 8 bases from V and 4 bases from J, with 12 bases between. The germline gives CDR1 SNHLY, CDR2 FYNNEI. The CDR3 loop spans 13 amino acids. CDR3 sequence: CASARSQYNEQFF. CDR3 sequence (DNA): TGTGCCAGCGCCCGTTCCCAATACAATGAGCAGTTCTTC.

This rearrangement joins TRBV7-9 to TRBJ2-3; D is possibly TRBD1 (6 bases). Trimming stripped 5 bases from V and 1 base from J, with 13 bases between. CDR3 length equals 15 residues. Germline-derived CDR1 and CDR2 are SEHNR and FQNEAQ (reference sequence). The CDR3: CASSTQGGGTDTQYF. The DNA for the CDR3 is TGTGCCAGCAGCACACAGGGTGGAGGCACAGATACGCAGTATTTT. Combining the CDR3 with reference TRBV7-9 and TRBJ2-3 gives the whole variable domain DTGVSQNPRHKITKRGQNVTFRCDPISEHNRLYWYRQTLGQGPEFLTYFQNEAQLEKSRLLSDRFSAERPKGSFSTLEIQRTEQGDSAMYLCASSTQGGGTDTQYFGPGTRLTVL.

The chain couples TRBV5-1 to TRBJ2-2; the D is unclear. The CDR3 covers 16 residues. Germline V gene data show CDR1 as SGHRS and CDR2 as YFSETQ. V was clipped by 4 bases and J by 1 base, with 14 bases between them. The chain's CDR3 is CASSPTQRMNTGELFF. The CDR3 DNA is TGCGCCAGCAGCCCCACCCAACGTATGAACACCGGGGAGCTGTTTTTT.

Comment on this clone: At the DNA level, this CDR3 is encoded by other sequences in the same sample as well. This rearrangement joins TRBV11-2 to TRBJ2-3; D remains unclear. The V gene lost 1 base and the J gene lost 0 bases, with 5 bases spanning the gap. The V gene's germline CDR1 is SGHAT and CDR2 FQNNGV. CDR3 length: 14 residues. CDR3 DNA: TGTGCCAGCAGCTTAGGAGGTAGCACAGATACGCAGTATTTT. Translated: CASSLGGSTDTQYF.

The DNA of the CDR3 is TGTGCCAGTACTCACGCGGGGTTTCGCGATCAGCCCCAGCATTTT. Residues: CASTHAGFRDQPQHF. The rearrangement joins TRBV19 to TRBJ1-5; D is uncertain. The CDR3 loop spans 15 amino acids. Germline-derived CDR1 and CDR2 are LNHDA and SQIVND (reference sequence). Trimming removed 7 bases from V and 5 bases from J, with 18 bases in between.

Concerning this clone: The sample carries other DNA sequences with the same CDR3. The chain links TRBV19 to TRBJ1-4, with D unresolved. Germline V gene sequence: CDR1 LNHDA, CDR2 SQIVND (reference sequence). V lost 1 base and J lost 8, with 2 bases in between. The CDR3 extends over 11 amino acids. CDR3 coding DNA: TGTGCCAGTAGTATAGGCGAAAAACTGTTTTTT. This translates into CASSIGEKLFF.

V usage is TRBV10-3 and J usage is TRBJ2-7; D not resolved. This CDR3 region has 11 residues. Germline CDR1 and CDR2: ENHRY and SYGVKD. V lost 4 bases to trimming and J lost 3 bases, with 4 bases between them. CDR3: CAISAHYEQYF. CDR3 coding DNA: TGTGCCATCAGTGCACACTACGAGCAGTACTTC.

V usage is TRBV10-3 and J usage is TRBJ2-7; TRBD1 matches 9 bases. Trimming removed 1 base from V and 2 bases from J; junction bases left unmatched: 3. The CDR3 extends over 15 amino acids. CDR1 ENHRY and CDR2 SYGVKD come from the germline V gene. CDR3 sequence: CAISEWGQGAYEQYF. The CDR3 bases are TGTGCCATCAGTGAGTGGGGACAGGGCGCCTACGAGCAGTACTTC.

Note on this clone: Other nucleotide sequences in the sample specify the same CDR3. The rearrangement links TRBV5-4 to TRBJ1-1, with D unclear. Germline assignment: CDR1 SGHNT and CDR2 YYREEE (reference sequence). Trimming removed 0 bases from V and 1 base from J, with 4 bases in between. This CDR3 region has 13 residues. CDR3 sequence (DNA): TGTGCCAGCAGCTTGGGCGGGAACACTGAAGCTTTCTTT. Translating gives CASSLGGNTEAFF. Complete variable domain (other parts from reference TRBV5-4 and TRBJ1-1): ETGVTQSPTHLIKTRGQQVTLRCSSQSGHNTVSWYQQALGQGPQFIFQYYREEENGRGNFPPRFSGLQFPNYSSELNVNALELDDSALYLCASSLGGNTEAFFGQGTRLTVV.

The chain has TRBV27 and TRBJ1-4, with D perhaps matching TRBD1 (6 bases). V was trimmed by 6 bases and J by 4 bases, leaving 12 bases between them. In germline, CDR1 is MNHEY, CDR2 SMNVEV (reference sequence). The CDR3 contains 14 residues. CDR3 in DNA: TGTGCCAGCAGGTCTACAGGGTTTAATGAAAAACTGTTTTTT. Translation: CASRSTGFNEKLFF.

The chain couples TRBV2 to TRBJ2-6; D possibly corresponds to TRBD1 (5 bases). Trimming removed 8 bases at V and 3 bases at J, with 11 bases between. The germline gives CDR1 SNHLY, CDR2 FYNNEI. This CDR3 has 14 amino acids. CDR3 protein: CASSGALGANVLTF. In nucleotides, the CDR3 is TGTGCCAGCTCTGGGGCGCTTGGGGCCAACGTCCTGACTTTC. Using reference TRBV2 and TRBJ2-6 for the parts outside the CDR3, the full variable domain is EPEVTQTPSHQVTQMGQEVILRCVPISNHLYFYWYRQILGQKVEFLVSFYNNEISEKSEIFDDQFSVERPDGSNFTLKIRSTKLEDSAMYFCASSGALGANVLTFGAGSRLTVL.

The rearrangement uses TRBV27 and TRBJ2-1; TRBD2 matches at 15 bases. Germline V gene data show CDR1 as MNHEY and CDR2 as SMNVEV (reference sequence). The CDR3 is 18 amino acids. V gave up 5 bases and J gave up 1 base; unmatched junction bases: 6. This CDR3 is CASSPGLAGGKSYNEQFF. DNA for the CDR3: TGTGCCAGCAGTCCGGGACTAGCGGGGGGAAAATCCTACAATGAGCAGTTCTTC.

To note about this clone: Other DNA sequences in this sample translate to the same CDR3. The V call is TRBV6-5, the J call TRBJ1-1; no firm D call. Trimming cost V 2 bases and J 0 bases, with 7 bases left between them. This CDR3 spans 14 amino acids. Germline V gene data show CDR1 as MNHEY and CDR2 as SVGAGI. The CDR3 DNA is TGTGCCAGCAGTTACCGGGGAGTGAACACTGAAGCTTTCTTT. Protein product: CASSYRGVNTEAFF.

Here the CDR3 DNA reads TGTGCCAGCAGTTTGGGACTATCGGTCCCCGGGGAGCTGTTTTTT. Protein: CASSLGLSVPGELFF. This chain connects TRBV6-5 to TRBJ2-2; 7 bases are shared with TRBD2. The V gene's germline CDR1 is MNHEY and CDR2 SVGAGI. The CDR3 is made up of 15 amino acids. Trimming removed 4 bases from V and 6 bases from J; junction bases left unmatched: 8.

The rearrangement links TRBV25-1 to TRBJ1-4; 7 nucleotides align to TRBD1. The J segment lost 4 bases and the V segment lost 8 bases, leaving 4 bases of the junction unmatched. The length of the CDR3 is 13 residues. Per germline, CDR1 MGHDK and CDR2 SYGVNS. The CDR3 DNA is TGTGCCAGCCAGGGACAGTTTAATGAAAAACTGTTTTTT. Its translation: CASQGQFNEKLFF.

The chain uses TRBV10-1 and TRBJ2-7, with TRBD2 matching over 9 bases. This CDR3 is 15 amino acids long. The germline V gene encodes CDR1 WNHNN and CDR2 SYGVQD (reference sequence). The V and J ends lost 3 bases and 2 bases, in that order; junction bases with no gene match: 5. In DNA, the CDR3 is TGCGCCAGCAGTGACCCAGCGGGGGGCACCTACGAGCAGTACTTC. Its translation is CASSDPAGGTYEQYF.

The rearrangement links TRBV27 to TRBJ1-1, with 7 bases identical to TRBD1. The CDR3 is made up of 15 amino acids. Per the germline V gene, CDR1 is MNHEY and CDR2 is SMNVEV (reference sequence). Germline trimming cut 2 bases from V and 4 bases from J; bases unmatched to any gene: 7. DNA for the CDR3: TGTGCCAGCAGTTTAGGGACAGCCCCCGGCACTGAAGCTTTCTTT. Translation: CASSLGTAPGTEAFF.

The chain is built from TRBV10-3 and TRBJ1-1, with D unresolved. The CDR3 has 14 amino acids. With 6 bases removed from V and 0 bases from J, the gap between germline ends came to 11 bases. CDR1 is ENHRY and CDR2 is SYGVKD in the germline V gene. CDR3 sequence reads: CAIRMAELNTEAFF. The CDR3 bases are TGTGCCATCAGGATGGCAGAGTTGAACACTGAAGCTTTCTTT.

This clone was picked up one time. The J gene is TRBJ1-4, the V gene TRBV5-1; no clear D gene. Looked up from germline, CDR1 is SGHRS and CDR2 is YFSETQ. V was clipped by 4 bases and J by 6 bases, with 13 bases between them. This CDR3 contains 14 residues. The CDR3 DNA follows: TGCGCCAGCAGCCCCTACCGGGTTGATGAAAAACTGTTTTTT. This sequence encodes CASSPYRVDEKLFF.

Points on this clone: The same CDR3 also results from other DNA sequences found in this sample. This rearrangement joins TRBV2 to TRBJ2-7; 8 bases match TRBD1. V dropped 6 bases and J dropped 4; count of bases not matched to a gene: 2. CDR1 SNHLY and CDR2 FYNNEI come from the germline V gene. The CDR3 spans 12 residues. The CDR3 coding sequence is TGTGCCAGCAGCCGGACAGGGTACGAGCAGTACTTC. Translated: CASSRTGYEQYF.

The chain couples TRBV5-4 to TRBJ2-3, with D perhaps matching TRBD1 (5 bases). The CDR3 spans 14 residues. The V and J ends lost 3 bases and 4 bases respectively, with 12 bases between them. Per the germline V gene, CDR1 is SGHNT and CDR2 is YYREEE (reference sequence). CDR3 region: CASSSGSRPDTQYF. CDR3 coding DNA: TGTGCCAGCAGCTCAGGGTCCCGACCAGATACGCAGTATTTT.

This chain joins TRBV4-3 and TRBJ2-2, with TRBD1 matching over 7 bases. Looked up from germline, CDR1 is LGHNA and CDR2 is YSLEER. The CDR3 is 17 amino acids. The ends lost 3 bases at V and 0 bases at J; junction bases unmatched: 7. The DNA of the CDR3 is TGCGCCAGCAGCCACTCATGGGGACAGCCGAACACCGGGGAGCTGTTTTTT. It translates to CASSHSWGQPNTGELFF.

The chain is built from TRBV2 and TRBJ2-4; a possible D gene is TRBD1 (6 bases). The ends were cut back, 3 bases at V and 3 bases at J, with 15 bases in the middle. The germline V gene encodes CDR1 SNHLY and CDR2 FYNNEI. The CDR3 sequence is 16 residues long. CDR3 region: CASSDFGGADKNIQYF. DNA of the CDR3: TGTGCCAGCAGTGATTTTGGGGGCGCGGACAAAAACATTCAGTACTTC.